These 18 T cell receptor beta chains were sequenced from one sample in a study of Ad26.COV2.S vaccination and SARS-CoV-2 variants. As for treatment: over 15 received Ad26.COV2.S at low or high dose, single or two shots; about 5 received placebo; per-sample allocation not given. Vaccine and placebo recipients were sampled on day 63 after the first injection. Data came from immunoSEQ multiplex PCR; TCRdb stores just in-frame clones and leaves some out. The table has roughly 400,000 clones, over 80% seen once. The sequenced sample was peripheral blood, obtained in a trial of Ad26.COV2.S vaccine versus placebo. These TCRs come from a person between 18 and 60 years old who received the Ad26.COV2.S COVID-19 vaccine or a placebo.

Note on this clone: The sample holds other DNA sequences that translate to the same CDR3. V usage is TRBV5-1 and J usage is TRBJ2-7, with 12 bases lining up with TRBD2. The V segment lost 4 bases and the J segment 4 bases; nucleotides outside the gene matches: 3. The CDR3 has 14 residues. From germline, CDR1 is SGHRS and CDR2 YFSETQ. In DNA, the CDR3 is TGCGCCAGCAGCCCGACTAGCGGGGGATACGAGCAGTACTTC. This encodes CASSPTSGGYEQYF.

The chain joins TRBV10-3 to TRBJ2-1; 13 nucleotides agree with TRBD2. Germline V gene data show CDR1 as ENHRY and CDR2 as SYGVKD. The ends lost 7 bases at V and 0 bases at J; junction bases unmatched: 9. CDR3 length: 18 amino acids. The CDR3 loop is CAITPLAGGTGSYNEQFF. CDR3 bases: TGTGCCATCACCCCACTAGCGGGGGGGACCGGCTCCTACAATGAGCAGTTCTTC.

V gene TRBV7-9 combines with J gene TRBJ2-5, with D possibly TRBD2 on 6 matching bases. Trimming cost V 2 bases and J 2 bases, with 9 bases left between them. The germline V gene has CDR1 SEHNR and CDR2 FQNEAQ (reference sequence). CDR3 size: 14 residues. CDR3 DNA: TGTGCCAGCAGCTTATTCCGGGGGCAAGAGACCCAGTACTTC. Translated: CASSLFRGQETQYF.

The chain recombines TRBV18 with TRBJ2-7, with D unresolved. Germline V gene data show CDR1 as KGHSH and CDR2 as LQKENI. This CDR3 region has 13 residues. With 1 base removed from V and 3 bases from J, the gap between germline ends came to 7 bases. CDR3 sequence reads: CASSPQPGYEQYF. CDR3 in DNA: TGTGCCAGCTCACCACAGCCCGGCTACGAGCAGTACTTC.

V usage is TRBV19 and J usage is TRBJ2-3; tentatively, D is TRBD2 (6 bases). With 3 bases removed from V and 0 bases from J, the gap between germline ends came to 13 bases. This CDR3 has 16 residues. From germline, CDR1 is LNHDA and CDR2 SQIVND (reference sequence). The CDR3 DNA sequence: TGTGCCAGTAGTATGGGATGGGGGGTTAGCACAGATACGCAGTATTTT. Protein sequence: CASSMGWGVSTDTQYF.

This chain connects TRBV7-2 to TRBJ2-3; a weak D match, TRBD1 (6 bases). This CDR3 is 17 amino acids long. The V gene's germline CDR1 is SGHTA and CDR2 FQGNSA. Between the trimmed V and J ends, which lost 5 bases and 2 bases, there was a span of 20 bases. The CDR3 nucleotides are TGTGCCAGCAGCCCACGTTTTAGCAGGGGCGTCACAGATACGCAGTATTTT. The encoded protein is CASSPRFSRGVTDTQYF.

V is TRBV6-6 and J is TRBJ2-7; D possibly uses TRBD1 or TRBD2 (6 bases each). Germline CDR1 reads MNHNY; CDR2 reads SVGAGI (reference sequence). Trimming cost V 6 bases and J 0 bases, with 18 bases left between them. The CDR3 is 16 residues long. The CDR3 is CASSQMEGEDSYEQYF. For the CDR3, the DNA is TGTGCCAGCAGCCAAATGGAGGGGGAAGACTCCTACGAGCAGTACTTC.

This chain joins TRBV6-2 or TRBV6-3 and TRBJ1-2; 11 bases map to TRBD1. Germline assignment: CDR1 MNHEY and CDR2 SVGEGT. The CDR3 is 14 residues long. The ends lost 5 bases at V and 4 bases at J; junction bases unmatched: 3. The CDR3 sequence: CASSQGQGAYGYTF. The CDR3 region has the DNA TGTGCCAGCAGTCAAGGACAGGGGGCCTATGGCTACACCTTC.

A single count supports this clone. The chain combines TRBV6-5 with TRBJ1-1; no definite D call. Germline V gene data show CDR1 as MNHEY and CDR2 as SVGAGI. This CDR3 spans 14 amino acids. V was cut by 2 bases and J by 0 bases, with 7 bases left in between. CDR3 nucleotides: TGTGCCAGCAGTTACGTGGAGATGAACACTGAAGCTTTCTTT. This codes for CASSYVEMNTEAFF.

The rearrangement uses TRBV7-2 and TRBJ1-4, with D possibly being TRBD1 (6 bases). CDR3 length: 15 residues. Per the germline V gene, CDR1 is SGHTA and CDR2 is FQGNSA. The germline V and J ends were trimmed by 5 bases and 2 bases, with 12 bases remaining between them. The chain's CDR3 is CASSEQGYTNEKLFF. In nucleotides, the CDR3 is TGTGCCAGCAGCGAACAGGGTTATACTAATGAAAAACTGTTTTTT.

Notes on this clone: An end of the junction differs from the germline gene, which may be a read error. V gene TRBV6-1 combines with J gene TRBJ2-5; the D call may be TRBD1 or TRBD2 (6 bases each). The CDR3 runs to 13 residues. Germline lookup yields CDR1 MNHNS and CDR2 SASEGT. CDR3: CASGERGRQTQYF. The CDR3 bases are TGTGCCAGCGGTGAGAGGGGGAGGCAGACCCAGTACTTC.

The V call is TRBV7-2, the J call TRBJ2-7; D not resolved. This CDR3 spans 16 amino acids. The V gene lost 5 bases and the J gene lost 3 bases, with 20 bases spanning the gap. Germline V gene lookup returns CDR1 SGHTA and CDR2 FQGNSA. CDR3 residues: CASSPSPWTGNYEQYF. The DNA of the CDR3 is TGTGCCAGCAGCCCATCTCCTTGGACGGGCAACTACGAGCAGTACTTC.

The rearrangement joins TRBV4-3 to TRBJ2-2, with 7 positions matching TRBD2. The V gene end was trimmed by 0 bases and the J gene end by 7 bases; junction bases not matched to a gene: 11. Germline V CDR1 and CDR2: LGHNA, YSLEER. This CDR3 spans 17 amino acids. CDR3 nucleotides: TGCGCCAGCAGCCAAGACAAATTCGGACTAGATGGCGGGGAGCTGTTTTTT. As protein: CASSQDKFGLDGGELFF.

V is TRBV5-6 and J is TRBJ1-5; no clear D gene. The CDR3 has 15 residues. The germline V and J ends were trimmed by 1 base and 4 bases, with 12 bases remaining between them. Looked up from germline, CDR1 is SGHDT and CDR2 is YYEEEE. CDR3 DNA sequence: TGTGCCAGCAGCTTGTTGACACCTCCAAATCAGCCCCAGCATTTT. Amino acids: CASSLLTPPNQPQHF.

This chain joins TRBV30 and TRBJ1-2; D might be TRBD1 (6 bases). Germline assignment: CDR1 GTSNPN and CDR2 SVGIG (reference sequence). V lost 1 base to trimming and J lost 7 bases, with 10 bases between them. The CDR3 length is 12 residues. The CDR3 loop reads CAWSAGAGGYTF. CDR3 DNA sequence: TGTGCCTGGAGTGCGGGGGCGGGTGGCTACACCTTC.

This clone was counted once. CDR3 loop: CASSPPTGMNTEAFF. Here the CDR3 DNA reads TGTGCCAGCTCACCCCCGACAGGGATGAACACTGAAGCTTTCTTT. This chain connects TRBV18 to TRBJ1-1; TRBD1 agrees at 7 bases. V was pared by 3 bases and J by 0 bases, with 4 bases of the junction left unmatched. Germline V gives CDR1 KGHSH, CDR2 LQKENI. This CDR3 is built from 15 residues.

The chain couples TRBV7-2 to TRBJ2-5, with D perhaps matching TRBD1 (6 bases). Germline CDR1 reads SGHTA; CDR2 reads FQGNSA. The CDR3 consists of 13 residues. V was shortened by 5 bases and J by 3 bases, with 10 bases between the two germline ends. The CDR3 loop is CASSAAGEETQYF. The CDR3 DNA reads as TGTGCCAGCAGCGCGGCAGGGGAAGAGACCCAGTACTTC.

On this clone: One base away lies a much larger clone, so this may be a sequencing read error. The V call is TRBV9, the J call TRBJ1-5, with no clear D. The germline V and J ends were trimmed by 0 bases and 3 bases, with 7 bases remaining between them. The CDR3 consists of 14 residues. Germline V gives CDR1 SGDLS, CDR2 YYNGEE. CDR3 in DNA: TGTGCCAGCAGCGTAGGAACAGCCAATCAGCCCCAGCATTTT. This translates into CASSVGTANQPQHF.